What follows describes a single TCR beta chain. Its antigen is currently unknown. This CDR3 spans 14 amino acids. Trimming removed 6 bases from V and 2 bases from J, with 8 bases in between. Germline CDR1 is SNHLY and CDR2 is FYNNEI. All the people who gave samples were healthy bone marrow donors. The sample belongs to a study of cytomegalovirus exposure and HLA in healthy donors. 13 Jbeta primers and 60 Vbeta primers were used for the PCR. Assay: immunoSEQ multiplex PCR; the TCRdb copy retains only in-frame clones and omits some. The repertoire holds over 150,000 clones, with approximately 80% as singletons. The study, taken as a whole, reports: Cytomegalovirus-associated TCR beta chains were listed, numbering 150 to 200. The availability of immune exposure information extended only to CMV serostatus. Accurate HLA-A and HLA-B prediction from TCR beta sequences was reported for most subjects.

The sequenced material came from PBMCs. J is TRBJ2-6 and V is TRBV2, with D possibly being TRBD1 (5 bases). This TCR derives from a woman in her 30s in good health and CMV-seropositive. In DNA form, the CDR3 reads TGTGCCAGCAGCCGACAGACTGGGGCCAACGTCCTGACTTTC. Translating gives CASSRQTGANVLTF. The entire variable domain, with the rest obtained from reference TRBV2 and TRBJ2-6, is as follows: EPEVTQTPSHQVTQMGQEVILRCVPISNHLYFYWYRQILGQKVEFLVSFYNNEISEKSEIFDDQFSVERPDGSNFTLKIRSTKLEDSAMYFCASSRQTGANVLTFGAGSRLTVL.